Each of the 17 T cell receptor beta chains below was sequenced from the same sample in a study of T cells in Graves' hyperthyroidism and ophthalmopathy. There were TCR beta CDR3 regions amplified from RNA transcripts. An initial round of RT-PCR targeting the TCR CDR3 relied on the HTBI primer set. TCRdb itself ran the multiplex PCR reads through MiXCR, one entry per CDR3 protein. Among under 400,000 distinct CDR3 sequences listed, 14% were seen once. The sample taken for sequencing was blood. The receptors derive from a woman in her sixties or seventies with Graves' hyperthyroidism.

V and J are TRBV29-1 and TRBJ1-2, with 9 positions matching TRBD1. The CDR3 is made up of 17 amino acids. V lost 4 bases and J lost 6; bases outside the gene matches: 18. The germline V gene encodes CDR1 SQVTM and CDR2 ANQGSEA. CDR3 DNA sequence: TGCAGCGTTGTCCGATACGCCGGGACAGGGACGTACGATGGCTACACCTTC. The encoded protein is CSVVRYAGTGTYDGYTF.

The chain recombines TRBV19 with TRBJ1-1; 8 bases agree with TRBD1. Germline V CDR1 and CDR2: LNHDA, SQIVND (reference sequence). V shed 9 bases and J 0 bases; nucleotides not matched to a gene: 6. CDR3 size: 14 residues. Written as DNA, the CDR3 is TGTGCCAGGACGGACAGGGCCTTGAACACTGAAGCTTTCTTT. Translation gives CARTDRALNTEAFF.

This clonotype was detected ten times or more. The chain joins TRBV15 to TRBJ2-1; a possible D gene is TRBD2 (6 bases). The CDR3 consists of 15 residues. V shed 0 bases and J shed 3 bases, with 9 bases lying between them. The germline CDR1 and CDR2 sequences are LNHNV and YYDKDF (reference sequence). The CDR3 region is CATSRETGGYNEQFF. The DNA of the CDR3 is TGTGCCACCAGCAGAGAAACCGGGGGCTACAATGAGCAGTTCTTC.

This clonotype appeared many times. V is TRBV29-1 and J is TRBJ2-2; TRBD1 might be the D (5 bases). Germline CDR1 reads SQVTM; CDR2 reads ANQGSEA. V was trimmed by 6 bases and J by 4 bases, leaving 18 bases between them. The CDR3 contains 15 residues. CDR3 DNA sequence: TGCAGCGTCCCGGTAGCAGGGATGGGCACCGGGGAGCTGTTTTTT. This encodes CSVPVAGMGTGELFF.

At least ten counts were recorded for this clonotype. The V and J genes are TRBV12-3 or TRBV12-4 and TRBJ2-1, with D perhaps TRBD1 (5 bases). V was pared by 6 bases and J by 3 bases, with 12 bases between. The CDR3 loop spans 14 amino acids. CDR3 in DNA: TGTGCCAGCAGAATTATGGACAACTACAATGAGCAGTTCTTC. Encoded protein: CASRIMDNYNEQFF.

This clonotype was counted at least ten times. V and J are TRBV6-1 and TRBJ2-5; 8 positions match TRBD1. The CDR3 covers 15 residues. CDR1 is MNHNS and CDR2 is SASEGT in the germline V gene. V lost 4 bases and J lost 0; bases outside the gene matches: 4. In DNA, the CDR3 is TGTGCCAGCAGTGGGACAGGGATGTACCAAGAGACCCAGTACTTC. Its translation: CASSGTGMYQETQYF.

This clonotype has at least ten counts. The chain has TRBV11-2 and TRBJ1-1, with D hard to call. The CDR3 totals 17 residues. The V and J ends lost 1 base and 3 bases respectively, with 18 bases between them. The germline gives CDR1 SGHAT, CDR2 FQNNGV. CDR3 loop: CASSLAGQDEPHTEAFF. Here the CDR3 DNA reads TGTGCCAGCAGCTTAGCGGGCCAAGACGAACCCCACACTGAAGCTTTCTTT.

This clonotype has a count of ten or more. Mismatch with germline at one junction end may stem from a read error. The chain joins TRBV18 to TRBJ2-7, with a possible D match to TRBD1 (6 bases). The germline V gene has CDR1 KGHSH and CDR2 LQKENI. The CDR3 has 14 residues. CDR3 nucleotides: TGTGCCAACTCATCACCGGGACAACCCTACGAGCAGTACTTC. It specifies CANSSPGQPYEQYF.

This chain links TRBV7-3 with TRBJ1-1, with no clear D. The CDR3 totals 14 residues. CDR1 is SGHTA and CDR2 is FQGTGA in the germline V gene. V was cut by 2 bases and J by 1 base, with 8 bases left in between. The DNA for the CDR3 is TGTGCCAGCAGCTTATCCCCAGGGAACACTGAAGCTTTCTTT. Translating it yields CASSLSPGNTEAFF. The whole variable domain, remainder taken from reference TRBV7-3 and TRBJ1-1, is GAGVSQTPSNKVTEKGKYVELRCDPISGHTALYWYRQSLGQGPEFLIYFQGTGAADDSGLPNDRFFAVRPEGSVSTLKIQRTERGDSAVYLCASSLSPGNTEAFFGQGTRLTVV.

This clonotype was recorded many times. The J gene is TRBJ2-7, the V gene TRBV5-1; no definite D call. Trimming cost V 3 bases and J 2 bases, with 9 bases left between them. The germline V gene has CDR1 SGHRS and CDR2 YFSETQ. The CDR3 loop spans 13 amino acids. In DNA, the CDR3 is TGCGCCAGCAGCTGGCAAGAGGCCTACGAGCAGTACTTC. Residues: CASSWQEAYEQYF.

In this sample, this clonotype turned up many times. This chain joins TRBV18 and TRBJ1-2; 7 bases fit TRBD1. This CDR3 spans 13 amino acids. CDR1 KGHSH and CDR2 LQKENI come from the germline V gene. J gave up 4 bases and V 6 bases, and 5 bases lay outside the gene matches. CDR3 loop: CASSQDRSYGYTF. The CDR3 nucleotides are TGTGCCAGCTCCCAGGACAGGAGCTATGGCTACACCTTC.

This clonotype has a count of ten or more. The chain couples TRBV29-1 to TRBJ1-1; the D gene is possibly TRBD1 (6 bases). CDR1 and CDR2 (germline): SQVTM, ANQGSEA. This CDR3 has 15 residues. V lost 0 bases to trimming and J lost 1 base, with 12 bases between them. CDR3 in amino acids: CSVEDGVRGNTEAFF. The CDR3 region has the DNA TGCAGCGTTGAAGATGGCGTCAGGGGGAACACTGAAGCTTTCTTT.

The chain couples TRBV19 to TRBJ2-7; D uncertain. Germline CDR1 is LNHDA and CDR2 is SQIVND (reference sequence). The V and J ends lost 1 base and 4 bases respectively, with 5 bases between them. The CDR3 contains 12 residues. CDR3 in amino acids: CASSIGIYEQYF. The CDR3 DNA is TGTGCCAGTAGTATAGGGATATACGAGCAGTACTTC. Full variable domain (rest looked up from reference TRBV19 and TRBJ2-7): DGGITQSPKYLFRKEGQNVTLSCEQNLNHDAMYWYRQDPGQGLRLIYYSQIVNDFQKGDIAEGYSVSREKKESFPLTVTSAQKNPTAFYLCASSIGIYEQYFGPGTRLTVT.

This clonotype was found many times. This chain connects TRBV3-1 to TRBJ1-5; D is perhaps TRBD1 (6 bases). Trimming removed 10 bases from V and 2 bases from J, with 15 bases in between. Germline V CDR1 and CDR2: LGHDT, YNNKEL (reference sequence). This CDR3 spans 14 amino acids. The DNA for the CDR3 is TGTGCCACCGGGAGTGGGGGCGGCAATCAGCCCCAGCATTTT. This gives the protein CATGSGGGNQPQHF.

The chain is built from TRBV5-6 and TRBJ2-5, with 12 nucleotides matching TRBD2. CDR3 length: 16 amino acids. The germline CDR1 and CDR2 sequences are SGHDT and YYEEEE. V lost 4 bases to trimming and J lost 2 bases; unmatched junction nucleotides: 6. CDR3 loop: CASSTGLAGTQETQYF. CDR3 DNA: TGTGCCAGCAGCACCGGACTAGCGGGAACACAAGAGACCCAGTACTTC. Complete variable domain (other parts from reference TRBV5-6 and TRBJ2-5): DAGVTQSPTHLIKTRGQQVTLRCSPKSGHDTVSWYQQALGQGPQFIFQYYEEEERQRGNFPDRFSGHQFPNYSSELNVNALLLGDSALYLCASSTGLAGTQETQYFGPGTRLLVL.

This clonotype showed up many times. This rearrangement joins TRBV12-3 or TRBV12-4 to TRBJ2-5; D may match TRBD1 or TRBD2 (5 bases each). V dropped 7 bases and J dropped 1 base, with 13 bases sitting between them. The CDR3 contains 14 residues. The CDR3 is CASTKGTFQETQYF. The CDR3 DNA follows: TGTGCCAGCACTAAAGGGACCTTCCAAGAGACCCAGTACTTC.

The count of this clonotype is one. The chain combines TRBV20-1 with TRBJ2-1; no reliable D call. The V end was cut by 2 bases, the J end by 5 bases, with 10 bases between. Germline V gene lookup returns CDR1 DFQATT and CDR2 SNEGSKA (reference sequence). The CDR3 is 13 residues long. Here the CDR3 DNA reads TGCAGTGCTAGAATGGTAATTAACAATGAGCAGTTCTTC. This codes for CSARMVINNEQFF.